Below, one T cell receptor (beta chain) is given with its context. This entry belongs to a study of blood T cell repertoires in COVID-19. As for the study in general: Acute and convalescent COVID-19 specimens originated in the United States, Italy and Spain. Sample material is recorded as cDNA or gDNA derived from T cells, B-cell-depleted T cells, or PBMCs.

Researchers sorted participants into cohorts using their self-reported clinical history. Exposed enrollees had met someone with a PCR-confirmed or clinician-diagnosed COVID-19 case at some point within the 2 weeks before study entry. Profiled with immunoSEQ multiplex PCR; TCRdb holds only in-frame clones, not every one. The sample shows roughly 190,000 clones, roughly 84% of them seen only once. This CDR3 comprises 8 residues. This sequence joins TRBV7-5 and TRBJ1-2. TRBV7-5 is tagged as a pseudogene. Source material: PBMCs or T cells enriched from blood (not recorded which). The TCR originated in a woman aged 25 to 39 who had been exposed to COVID-19. CDR3 loop: CARSSLTF. The CDR3 nucleotides read TGTGCCAGAAGCTCCCTCACCTTC.